This T cell receptor (beta chain) originates from a study of T cell repertoires in cytomegalovirus infection. TCRdb fed the reads into MiXCR, producing one record per CDR3 protein. The repertoire holds under 800,000 distinct CDR3 sequences, with 20% to 25% as singletons. Looked up from germline, CDR1 is MNHEY and CDR2 is SVGAGI. The CDR3 is made up of 15 amino acids. Trimming took 6 bases from V and 3 from J, leaving 18 bases between them. The source is a human donor in good health (CMV status not recorded). Some clones in this sample may be carry-over from other donors' samples. The chain couples TRBV6-5 to TRBJ2-7, with D possibly matching TRBD2 (5 bases). The sample taken for sequencing was CD8+ T cells from PBMCs. As DNA, the CDR3 is TGTGCCAGCAGACCACCGGACTCTTTAAACTACGAGCAGTACTTC. Translated: CASRPPDSLNYEQYF.